The 16 T cell receptor beta chains below all came from one sample that was sequenced in a study of shared clonotypes between healthy human individuals. Positively selected for CCR7, the CD45RO-negative cells used as naive CD8 cells excluded terminally differentiated effector memory CD45RA+ cells. The protocol was immunoSEQ multiplex PCR, while the TCRdb copy is restricted to in-frame clones and leaves out a portion. The data hold some 2 million clones, with about 95% observed a single time. The sequenced sample was naive CD8+ T cells sorted from blood. These receptors were collected from a man aged 18 to 29 in good health.

The chain recombines TRBV19 with TRBJ1-1; D gene unclear. The germline V and J ends were trimmed by 1 base and 7 bases, with 16 bases remaining between them. Germline CDR1 reads LNHDA; CDR2 reads SQIVND (reference sequence). The CDR3 sequence is 15 residues long. DNA of the CDR3: TGTGCCAGTAGTATAGCCGCAGGTACTCTCTATGAAGCTTTCTTT. Protein product: CASSIAAGTLYEAFF.

J is TRBJ1-2 and V is TRBV28; TRBD1 matches at 8 bases. Germline lookup yields CDR1 MDHEN and CDR2 SYDVKM. With 7 bases clipped from V and 4 bases from J, the junction kept 8 bases outside the gene matches. The CDR3 runs 14 residues. CDR3 in DNA: TGTGCCAGCAACGTGGCAGGGGGCCTCTATGGCTACACCTTC. Translated: CASNVAGGLYGYTF.

The J gene is TRBJ2-1, the V gene TRBV10-3; the match to TRBD1 covers 7 bases. The junction had 12 bases not matched to a gene; V was cut back by 2 bases and J by 5 bases. The CDR3 extends over 17 amino acids. Looked up from germline, CDR1 is ENHRY and CDR2 is SYGVKD. Here the CDR3 reads CAISEPYRGEGDNEQFF. CDR3 DNA: TGTGCCATCAGTGAGCCCTACAGGGGAGAAGGAGACAATGAGCAGTTCTTC.

The V call is TRBV4-1, the J call TRBJ2-5; TRBD1 matches at 8 bases. J gave up 5 bases and V 4 bases, and 12 bases lay outside the gene matches. CDR3 size: 16 residues. Germline V gene lookup returns CDR1 MGHRA and CDR2 YSYEKL. Here the CDR3 DNA reads TGCGCCAGCAGCCCTTCCGGGGCAGGGGGCATGGAGACCCAGTACTTC. Protein product: CASSPSGAGGMETQYF.

The V call is TRBV6-4, the J call TRBJ2-5, with TRBD1 matching over 8 bases. Germline loops: CDR1 MRHNA, CDR2 SNTAGT. The ends lost 2 bases at V and 4 bases at J; junction bases unmatched: 18. CDR3 length: 19 residues. In DNA form, the CDR3 reads TGTGCCAGCAGTGACCCGGACAGGGCGAGGAGAGGGGCTTTAGAGACCCAGTACTTC. Translation gives CASSDPDRARRGALETQYF.

The chain links TRBV11-1 to TRBJ2-2; D is undetermined. In germline, CDR1 is SGHAT, CDR2 FQDESV (reference sequence). Trimming pared 1 base from V and 5 bases from J, leaving 8 bases between. This CDR3 has 14 residues. The CDR3 region is CASSLVPSTGELFF. Here the CDR3 DNA reads TGTGCCAGCAGCTTAGTCCCGAGTACCGGGGAGCTGTTTTTT.

This clone was detected once. J is TRBJ2-7 and V is TRBV10-1, with TRBD1 matching over 7 bases. The CDR3 consists of 14 residues. J was trimmed by 2 bases and V by 8 bases; bases with no gene match: 9. CDR1 is WNHNN and CDR2 is SYGVQD in the germline V gene (reference sequence). The CDR3 nucleotides are TGCGCCAGCTCGACCGGGACAGTACCCTACGAGCAGTACTTC. This translates into CASSTGTVPYEQYF.

This chain links TRBV11-3 with TRBJ1-2; D remains ambiguous. The germline V and J ends were trimmed by 4 bases and 2 bases, with 20 bases remaining between them. This CDR3 has 17 residues. CDR1 is SGHNT and CDR2 is YENEEA in the germline V gene. This chain's CDR3 is CASSSRESILGNYGYTF. CDR3 DNA sequence: TGTGCCAGCAGCTCCCGGGAGTCTATCCTTGGAAACTATGGCTACACCTTC.

As to this clone: The same CDR3 is also encoded by other DNA sequences in this sample. The chain combines TRBV18 with TRBJ2-2; the D is unclear. Germline V gene data show CDR1 as KGHSH and CDR2 as LQKENI. Trimming pared 1 base from V and 2 bases from J, leaving 2 bases between. This CDR3 is 13 amino acids long. CDR3 loop: CASSPLNTGELFF. The CDR3 nucleotides read TGTGCCAGCTCACCACTTAACACCGGGGAGCTGTTTTTT.

V and J are TRBV7-2 and TRBJ2-7; the match to TRBD2 covers 13 bases. The CDR3 is 16 amino acids. V lost 5 bases to trimming and J lost 1 base; unmatched junction nucleotides: 5. CDR1 and CDR2 from the germline V gene are SGHTA and FQGNSA. The CDR3: CASSPGTSGASYEQYF. Written as DNA, the CDR3 is TGTGCCAGCAGCCCCGGGACTAGCGGGGCGTCCTACGAGCAGTACTTC.

This chain links TRBV5-1 with TRBJ2-7, with D possibly TRBD2 on 5 matching bases. Germline-derived CDR1 and CDR2 are SGHRS and YFSETQ. There are 13 residues in the CDR3. Trimming stripped 2 bases from V and 6 bases from J, with 12 bases between. The CDR3 DNA sequence: TGCGCCAGCAGCTTAATACGAGGGAGCGAGCAGTACTTC. Amino acid sequence: CASSLIRGSEQYF.

V is TRBV6-6 and J is TRBJ2-7; the D is unclear. Trimming removed 0 bases at V and 2 bases at J, with 8 bases between. Germline CDR1 MNHNY, CDR2 SVGAGI (reference sequence). The CDR3 totals 14 residues. The CDR3, as DNA: TGTGCCAGCAGTTACTCTCGGGCAGCCTACGAGCAGTACTTC. As protein: CASSYSRAAYEQYF.

As regards this clone: Other DNA sequences of this sample code for an identical CDR3. J is TRBJ2-3 and V is TRBV2; TRBD2 matches 7 bases. V shed 4 bases, J shed 1 base, and the junction held 2 bases outside the gene matches. The CDR3 runs 14 residues. Germline CDR1 is SNHLY and CDR2 is FYNNEI. The DNA for the CDR3 is TGTGCCAGCAGTGGGCTAGCGGGCACAGATACGCAGTATTTT. This codes for CASSGLAGTDTQYF. The full variable domain, rest sourced from reference TRBV2 and TRBJ2-3, is EPEVTQTPSHQVTQMGQEVILRCVPISNHLYFYWYRQILGQKVEFLVSFYNNEISEKSEIFDDQFSVERPDGSNFTLKIRSTKLEDSAMYFCASSGLAGTDTQYFGPGTRLTVL.

The genes are TRBV4-2 and TRBJ2-7; 10 bases align to TRBD1. CDR1 is LGHNA, CDR2 YNFKEQ, per germline. Unmatched junction bases numbered 2, after V lost 1 base and J lost 2 bases. The length of the CDR3 is 15 residues. CDR3 DNA sequence: TGTGCCAGCAGCCAAGCGGGACAGGGGCCCTACGAGCAGTACTTC. Translating gives CASSQAGQGPYEQYF.

The J gene is TRBJ2-2, the V gene TRBV25-1; 9 nucleotides line up with TRBD1. The V gene end was trimmed by 3 bases and the J gene end by 5 bases; junction bases not matched to a gene: 4. This CDR3 contains 15 residues. The germline V gene encodes CDR1 MGHDK and CDR2 SYGVNS. CDR3 sequence reads: CASSEGQGETGELFF. DNA of the CDR3: TGTGCCAGCAGTGAGGGACAGGGAGAGACCGGGGAGCTGTTTTTT.

This chain joins TRBV2 and TRBJ1-4; TRBD1 might be the D (6 bases). The germline gives CDR1 SNHLY, CDR2 FYNNEI. This CDR3 has 12 residues. Trimming stripped 7 bases from V and 8 bases from J, with 11 bases between. CDR3 residues: CASMDSREKLFF. CDR3 DNA sequence: TGTGCCAGCATGGACAGTCGGGAAAAACTGTTTTTT. The variable domain in full, completed from reference TRBV2 and TRBJ1-4, reads EPEVTQTPSHQVTQMGQEVILRCVPISNHLYFYWYRQILGQKVEFLVSFYNNEISEKSEIFDDQFSVERPDGSNFTLKIRSTKLEDSAMYFCASMDSREKLFFGSGTQLSVL.